This T cell receptor (beta chain) was identified in a study of T-cell reconstitution after alpha-beta-depleted transplantation in children. Only a few counts were recorded for this clonotype. Trimming removed 6 bases at V and 4 bases at J, with 19 bases between. The CDR3 has 15 residues. Germline V gene lookup returns CDR1 LNHNV and CDR2 YYDKDF (reference sequence). Unique molecular identifiers were incorporated during preparation of the TCRbeta library. TCRdb fed the PCR reads into MiXCR, producing one record per CDR3 protein. The repertoire holds a few hundred thousand distinct CDR3 sequences, with 25% to 30% as singletons.

The chain couples TRBV15 to TRBJ2-7; unclear D gene. Sample: PBMCs, taken before TCRalphabeta/CD19-depleted stem cell transplant. This clonotype was sampled from a boy under three years old with Wiskott-Aldrich syndrome, due to receive a stem cell transplant. DNA for the CDR3: TGTGCCACCAGTGACGGTCTCGCCTGGGGATACGAGCAGTACTTC. This gives the protein CATSDGLAWGYEQYF.